Below are 17 T cell receptor beta chains sequenced from a single sample in a study of graft-versus-host responses after intestinal transplantation. The graft tissue was processed, and this released both intraepithelial and lamina propria lymphocytes. TCRdb's copy holds only in-frame clones and misses some; the assay was immunoSEQ multiplex PCR. The sample includes just over 7,500 clones, around 80% of them seen just once. Sequencing used ileum tissue, obtained approximately 31 weeks after intestinal transplant. The receptors stem from a human patient who received an intestinal transplant, so some T cells may come from the graft donor.

The V call is TRBV2, the J call TRBJ2-1, with a possible D match to TRBD1 (6 bases). The germline CDR1 and CDR2 sequences are SNHLY and FYNNEI. The CDR3 runs 13 residues. Trimming cost V 7 bases and J 2 bases, with 9 bases left between them. Here the CDR3 DNA reads TGTGCCAGCATCCAGGGGACCTACAATGAGCAGTTCTTC. This codes for CASIQGTYNEQFF.

The CDR3 coding sequence is TGTGCCAGCAGCTTGGTTCTTTGGGTGTCTAGCGTCGACGAGCAGTACTTC. Its protein product is CASSLVLWVSSVDEQYF. The rearrangement joins TRBV5-5 to TRBJ2-7, with D tentatively TRBD2 (6 bases). CDR1 SGHKS and CDR2 YYEKEE come from the germline V gene (reference sequence). The CDR3 is 17 residues long. V lost 0 bases to trimming and J lost 5 bases, with 21 bases between them.

The chain joins TRBV19 to TRBJ2-1, with 8 nucleotides matching TRBD1. Per the germline V gene, CDR1 is LNHDA and CDR2 is SQIVND (reference sequence). This CDR3 is 14 amino acids long. V shed 5 bases, J shed 7 bases, and the junction held 7 bases outside the gene matches. In DNA form, the CDR3 reads TGTGCCAGTAGTGAGGACAGGGATTTTAATGAGCAGTTCTTC. This gives the protein CASSEDRDFNEQFF.

This chain links TRBV2 with TRBJ1-5, with D perhaps matching TRBD1 (5 bases). V lost 3 bases to trimming and J lost 4 bases, with 13 bases between them. CDR3 size: 15 residues. Germline loops: CDR1 SNHLY, CDR2 FYNNEI. The CDR3 loop reads CASSEGGGPNQPQHF. In DNA, the CDR3 is TGTGCCAGCAGTGAGGGGGGAGGGCCTAATCAGCCCCAGCATTTT.

The genes are TRBV4-2 and TRBJ2-5; 9 bases map to TRBD1. The CDR3 loop spans 17 amino acids. V was pared by 3 bases and J by 1 base, with 9 bases of the junction left unmatched. Germline CDR1 is LGHNA and CDR2 is YNFKEQ. The CDR3 loop is CASSQNAGTGPQETQYF. The CDR3 DNA follows: TGTGCCAGCAGCCAGAACGCCGGGACAGGGCCCCAAGAGACCCAGTACTTC.

This clone was picked up a small number of times. The chain's CDR3 is CASAGTNEKLFF. CDR3 in DNA: TGTGCCAGCGCAGGGACTAATGAAAAACTGTTTTTT. The chain links TRBV28 to TRBJ1-4; D is possibly TRBD1 (5 bases). Trimming stripped 8 bases from V and 2 bases from J, with 6 bases between. CDR1 and CDR2 from the germline V gene are MDHEN and SYDVKM. This CDR3 is built from 12 residues.

The J gene is TRBJ2-7, the V gene TRBV29-1; 8 bases are shared with TRBD2. After removal of 7 bases from V and 5 bases from J, the junction contained 4 bases not matched to a gene. CDR3 size: 11 residues. Germline V gene data show CDR1 as SQVTM and CDR2 as ANQGSEA. In DNA, the CDR3 is TGCAGCGGCGGGAGGTACGACGAGCAGTACTTC. This gives the protein CSGGRYDEQYF.

The gene calls are TRBV2 and TRBJ2-7, with 11 bases that match TRBD1. J was trimmed by 2 bases and V by 8 bases; bases with no gene match: 2. This CDR3 has 13 residues. The germline V gene has CDR1 SNHLY and CDR2 FYNNEI. In DNA form, the CDR3 reads TGTGCCAGCTGGACAGGGGGCACCTACGAGCAGTACTTC. Its protein is CASWTGGTYEQYF.

The rearrangement uses TRBV19 and TRBJ2-7; 7 bases are shared with TRBD1. Germline trimming cut 4 bases from V and 0 bases from J; bases unmatched to any gene: 0. The length of the CDR3 is 13 residues. Germline values: CDR1 LNHDA, CDR2 SQIVND (reference sequence). CDR3 in DNA: TGTGCCAGTAGTAGGGACAGCTCCTACGAGCAGTACTTC. Protein product: CASSRDSSYEQYF.

The gene calls are TRBV5-4 and TRBJ2-7, with 7 bases identical to TRBD1. CDR1 is SGHNT, CDR2 YYREEE, per germline (reference sequence). The CDR3 loop spans 16 amino acids. Trimming removed 4 bases from V and 4 bases from J; junction bases left unmatched: 14. This CDR3 is CASSKHPGTATYEQYF. The CDR3 coding sequence is TGTGCCAGCAGCAAGCACCCCGGGACAGCTACTTACGAGCAGTACTTC.

The genes are TRBV6-5 and TRBJ2-5, with 9 positions matching TRBD1. This CDR3 has 13 residues. Germline CDR1 is MNHEY and CDR2 is SVGAGI. Losses at the gene ends were 6 bases for V and 5 bases for J; bases not matched to a gene: 4. CDR3 coding DNA: TGTGCCAGCAGACTGGACAGGGGTGAGACCCAGTACTTC. It codes for CASRLDRGETQYF.

The J gene is TRBJ2-2, the V gene TRBV6-5, with D possibly matching TRBD2 (6 bases). The CDR3 is 12 residues long. Trimming stripped 7 bases from V and 6 bases from J, with 9 bases between. Per the germline V gene, CDR1 is MNHEY and CDR2 is SVGAGI. As DNA, the CDR3 is TGTGCCAGCATAGGAGGGGCCGGGGAGCTGTTTTTT. Protein product: CASIGGAGELFF.

The V and J genes are TRBV5-1 and TRBJ2-1; TRBD1 matches 10 bases. J was trimmed by 9 bases and V by 3 bases; bases with no gene match: 3. Germline CDR1 reads SGHRS; CDR2 reads YFSETQ. This CDR3 is 13 amino acids long. Written as DNA, the CDR3 is TGCGCCAGCAGCTCGGACAGGGGGGCTGAGCAGTTCTTC. Translation: CASSSDRGAEQFF.

The gene calls are TRBV2 and TRBJ1-4; D is possibly TRBD1 (5 bases). V lost 7 bases to trimming and J lost 4 bases, with 7 bases between them. From germline, CDR1 is SNHLY and CDR2 FYNNEI. This CDR3 comprises 12 residues. The CDR3: CASNRLNEKLFF. In DNA, the CDR3 is TGTGCCAGCAACAGGCTTAATGAAAAACTGTTTTTT.

The chain links TRBV28 to TRBJ2-7, with TRBD1 matching 9 bases. V was pared by 2 bases and J by 2 bases, with 7 bases of the junction left unmatched. Germline loops: CDR1 MDHEN, CDR2 SYDVKM. CDR3 length equals 16 residues. DNA for the CDR3: TGTGCCAGCAGTTTAACTGGGACAGGGAATCCCTACGAGCAGTACTTC. This sequence encodes CASSLTGTGNPYEQYF.

The chain recombines TRBV4-1 with TRBJ2-5, with 7 bases fitting TRBD1. The V gene's germline CDR1 is MGHRA and CDR2 YSYEKL. This CDR3 has 14 residues. The V and J ends lost 3 bases and 3 bases, in that order; junction bases with no gene match: 4. The CDR3 loop reads CASSHPDRKETQYF. The DNA of the CDR3 is TGCGCCAGCAGCCACCCGGACAGGAAAGAGACCCAGTACTTC.

In DNA, the CDR3 is TGTGCCAGTAGCCGAGGTGAGGGCAGCTACGAGCAGTACTTC. This sequence encodes CASSRGEGSYEQYF. This rearrangement joins TRBV19 to TRBJ2-7; tentative D call: TRBD2 (5 bases). Germline CDR1 is LNHDA and CDR2 is SQIVND (reference sequence). The germline V and J ends were trimmed by 6 bases and 3 bases, with 15 bases remaining between them. The CDR3 spans 14 residues.